Below, 20 T cell receptor gamma chains from the same sample are listed, as sequenced in a study of Vδ1+ human thymocytes. RNA was extracted from the cells and then reverse transcribed. CDR3 amplicons came from multiplex PCR with pooled V-gene forward and constant-region reverse primers. TCRdb re-identified clones in the multiplex PCR reads via CATT. Of about 23,000 gamma-chain clones in the sample, roughly 15% are singletons; the top ten hold over 1.5%. General study results and limits: Thymic TRG and TRD repertoires appeared highly polyclonal, with Gaussian CDR3 length distributions.

These TCRs are of unknown antigen specificity. Sample: Vdelta1+ gamma-delta thymocytes from the thymus. This sample's subset: FACS-sorted CD3+ TCRalphabeta- TCRVdelta1+ TCRVdelta2- thymocytes. These receptors all stem from a child younger than two who had congenital heart surgery.

Comments on this clone: This same CDR3 is encoded by further DNA sequences in the sample. V is TRGV9 and J is TRGJ1 or TRGJ2. Germline V gene data show CDR1 as GITISATS and CDR2 as ISYDGTV (reference sequence). V shed 0 bases, J shed 4 bases, and the junction held 6 bases outside the gene matches. This CDR3 has 14 residues. The CDR3 loop reads CALWEVPRYYKKLF. CDR3 bases: TGTGCCTTGTGGGAGGTGCCGAGATATTATAAGAAACTCTTT.

V and J are TRGV2 and TRGJP2. V gave up 3 bases and J gave up 10 bases; unmatched junction bases: 5. Germline CDR1 is EGSNGY and CDR2 is YDSYNSKV. CDR3 length: 12 residues. The CDR3 loop is CATWDRPWIKTF. The DNA of the CDR3 is TGTGCCACCTGGGACAGGCCTTGGATCAAGACGTTT.

The chain joins TRGV8 to TRGJ1 or TRGJ2. Germline V gives CDR1 VENAVY, CDR2 YDSYNSRV. The CDR3 has 16 residues. The trim removed 5 bases at V and 5 bases at J, leaving 18 bases unmatched. The CDR3 DNA sequence: TGTGCCACCTGGGCCCCCGATCCGGTATTTAATTATAAGAAACTCTTT. It specifies CATWAPDPVFNYKKLF.

The J gene is TRGJ1 or TRGJ2, the V gene TRGV9. There are 16 residues in the CDR3. Trimming removed 2 bases from V and 1 base from J; junction bases left unmatched: 11. Germline V gives CDR1 GITISATS, CDR2 ISYDGTV (reference sequence). CDR3 bases: TGTGCCTTGTGGGAGGCTCCACAGACCAATTATTATAAGAAACTCTTT. It translates to CALWEAPQTNYYKKLF.

By share of the sample, this clone is medium-sized. This sample includes further DNA sequences coding for the same CDR3. J is TRGJ1 or TRGJ2 and V is TRGV9. This CDR3 contains 12 residues. Germline V gives CDR1 GITISATS, CDR2 ISYDGTV (reference sequence). Trimming cost V 1 base and J 7 bases; bases outside gene matches: 4. As DNA, the CDR3 is TGTGCCTTGTGGGAGGTTGGCTATAAGAAACTCTTT. It is translated as CALWEVGYKKLF.

This clone appeared a few times. The chain recombines TRGV9 with TRGJ1 or TRGJ2. Looked up from germline, CDR1 is GITISATS and CDR2 is ISYDGTV (reference sequence). V gave up 2 bases and J gave up 4 bases; unmatched junction bases: 5. The CDR3 contains 13 residues. The chain's CDR3 is CALWEAEYYKKLF. CDR3 DNA: TGTGCCTTGTGGGAGGCAGAATATTATAAGAAACTCTTT.

Regarding this clone: A much larger clone differs from this one at a single base, so this may be a read error. The chain uses TRGV2 and TRGJ1 or TRGJ2. This CDR3 comprises 14 residues. Germline CDR1 is EGSNGY and CDR2 is YDSYNSKV. V shed 3 bases, J shed 3 bases, and the junction held 8 bases outside the gene matches. This CDR3 reads CATWDSPGYYKKLF. CDR3 nucleotides: TGTGCCACCTGGGACAGCCCGGGTTATTATAAGAAACTCTTT.

Regarding this clone: The sample carries other DNA sequences with the same CDR3. The chain combines TRGV2 with TRGJ1 or TRGJ2. The CDR3 has 12 amino acids. CDR1 is EGSNGY, CDR2 YDSYNSKV, per germline. With V trimmed by 1 base and J by 10 bases, 7 bases remained unmatched. Here the CDR3 reads CATWDGPNKKLF. DNA for the CDR3: TGTGCCACCTGGGACGGCCCTAACAAGAAACTCTTT.

This clone has more than one count but fewer than ten. The chain has TRGV4 and TRGJ1 or TRGJ2. This CDR3 spans 9 amino acids. Losses at the gene ends were 10 bases for V and 12 bases for J; bases not matched to a gene: 9. Germline V lookup: CDR1 EGSTGY, CDR2 YDSYTSSV. CDR3 DNA sequence: TGTGCCACGCAGGAGGGGAAACTCTTT. Translating it yields CATQEGKLF.

This clone was recorded a few times. This chain links TRGV8 with TRGJ1 or TRGJ2. Germline assignment: CDR1 VENAVY and CDR2 YDSYNSRV. This CDR3 contains 12 residues. Unmatched junction bases numbered 7, after V lost 5 bases and J lost 6 bases. The CDR3 sequence is CATWGPSYKKLF. The CDR3 nucleotides read TGTGCCACCTGGGGTCCGTCTTATAAGAAACTCTTT.

The genes are TRGV4 and TRGJ1 or TRGJ2. Trimming cost V 6 bases and J 4 bases; bases outside gene matches: 12. CDR3 length: 14 amino acids. Germline V gene sequence: CDR1 EGSTGY, CDR2 YDSYTSSV. This chain's CDR3 is CATWNKNLYYKKLF. CDR3 nucleotides: TGTGCCACCTGGAATAAGAATTTGTATTATAAGAAACTCTTT.

The chain joins TRGV9 to TRGJ1 or TRGJ2. CDR1 and CDR2 (germline): GITISATS, ISYDGTV (reference sequence). The trim removed 2 bases at V and 3 bases at J, leaving 4 bases unmatched. The CDR3 totals 13 residues. The CDR3 spells CALWEGPYYKKLF. Here the CDR3 DNA reads TGTGCCTTGTGGGAGGGCCCTTATTATAAGAAACTCTTT.

As to this clone: Sequence at one end of the junction differs from germline and may be a read error. The rearrangement joins TRGV4 to TRGJP2. Per germline, CDR1 EGSTGY and CDR2 YDSYTSSV. The CDR3 extends over 14 amino acids. This chain's CDR3 is CATWGGPSDWIKTF. The CDR3 DNA sequence: TGTGCCACCTGGGGTGGGCCTAGTGATTGGATCAAGACGTTT.

Within the sample, this clone is medium-sized. The identical CDR3 is also encoded by other nucleotide sequences in the sample. The chain links TRGV4 to TRGJ1 or TRGJ2. The V and J ends lost 0 bases and 6 bases, in that order; junction bases with no gene match: 2. The CDR3 has 12 amino acids. Per germline, CDR1 EGSTGY and CDR2 YDSYTSSV. The CDR3 DNA sequence: TGTGCCACCTGGGATGGGCCTTATAAGAAACTCTTT. Translated: CATWDGPYKKLF.

V and J are TRGV3 and TRGJ1 or TRGJ2. The CDR3 runs 15 residues. V gave up 0 bases and J gave up 0 bases; unmatched junction bases: 5. CDR1 is VTNTFY, CDR2 YDVSTARD, per germline (reference sequence). This CDR3 reads CATWDRRWNYYKKLF. The CDR3 nucleotides are TGTGCCACCTGGGACAGGCGCTGGAATTATTATAAGAAACTCTTT.

This clone was counted between two and nine times. At one end, the junction sequence differs from germline, possibly due to a read error. This sequence joins TRGV4 and TRGJ1 or TRGJ2. The CDR3 contains 11 residues. Looked up from germline, CDR1 is EGSTGY and CDR2 is YDSYTSSV. CDR3 amino acids: CATWNGPWELF. CDR3 sequence (DNA): TGTGCCACCTGGAATGGGCCTTGGGAACTCTTT.

The rearrangement uses TRGV4 and TRGJ1 or TRGJ2. The CDR3 has 13 residues. The V segment lost 6 bases and the J segment 4 bases; nucleotides outside the gene matches: 9. Germline CDR1 is EGSTGY and CDR2 is YDSYTSSV. The CDR3 protein is CATWSGGYYKKLF. CDR3 bases: TGTGCCACCTGGTCAGGAGGGTATTATAAGAAACTCTTT.

By share, this clone counts as medium-sized. The same CDR3 also results from other DNA sequences found in this sample. This chain connects TRGV2 to TRGJ1 or TRGJ2. Germline trimming cut 0 bases from V and 11 bases from J; bases unmatched to any gene: 4. This CDR3 is built from 11 residues. Germline loops: CDR1 EGSNGY, CDR2 YDSYNSKV. This chain's CDR3 is CATWDGPQKLF. The CDR3 DNA reads as TGTGCCACCTGGGACGGGCCCCAGAAACTCTTT.

This chain joins TRGV5 and TRGJ1 or TRGJ2. CDR3 length: 14 residues. V lost 3 bases, J lost 8 bases, and 13 bases stayed unmatched. Germline assignment: CDR1 VINAFY and CDR2 YDVSNSKD. The CDR3 DNA sequence: TGTGCCACCTGGGACGGACATAACAAGGATAAGAAACTCTTT. Its translation: CATWDGHNKDKKLF.

The chain uses TRGV4 and TRGJP2. V was pared by 6 bases and J by 0 bases, with 22 bases of the junction left unmatched. Germline loops: CDR1 EGSTGY, CDR2 YDSYTSSV. CDR3 length: 20 residues. CDR3 sequence (DNA): TGTGCCACCTGGACAACACATCCGGAATCCCCATATAGTAGTGATTGGATCAAGACGTTT. Its translation: CATWTTHPESPYSSDWIKTF.